A selection of T cell receptor beta chains follows, all from one sample in a study of blood T cells in healthy people across ages. TCRdb redid the calling of the 5' RACE reads with MiXCR, one entry per CDR3 protein. This sample has 650,000 to 800,000 distinct CDR3 sequences, with around 45% found just once. Sequenced material: blood. Receptor source: a man aged 55-75 years in good health. CDR3s include the opening cysteine and the closing phenylalanine or tryptophan. The D gene is left open where the match is weak.

v_call,j_call,cdr3_length,d_call,cdr3_aa
TRBV27,TRBJ1-1,13,TRBD1,CAGSQQGVTEAFF
TRBV7-6,TRBJ2-7,14,.,CASSVAGAGFEQYF
TRBV20-1,TRBJ1-2,12,.,CSASEKLYGYTF
TRBV6-1,TRBJ2-7,15,.,CASTKPDYRGDEQYF
TRBV7-2,TRBJ2-5,14,.,CASSLGQAQETQYF
TRBV20-1,.,14,TRBD1,CSAESRDRDDEQYF
TRBV12-3/TRBV12-4,TRBJ1-1,14,TRBD1,CASRPQGTNTEAFF
TRBV9,TRBJ1-2,14,.,CASSVVRTFYGYTF
TRBV5-1,TRBJ2-3,17,TRBD2,CASSPWGGGPSTDTQYF
TRBV7-9,TRBJ2-1,12,.,CASTSWYNEQFF
TRBV5-1,TRBJ2-5,16,.,CASSITGSRHEETQYF
TRBV18,TRBJ2-1,12,.,CASSGSVNEQFF
TRBV7-2,TRBJ2-7,16,TRBD2,CASSPLQLAGGGEQYF
TRBV6-1,TRBJ2-6,17,.,CASRRALFSSGANVLTF
TRBV6-5,.,13,.,CASRSGIGNEQYF
TRBV9,TRBJ2-1,15,.,CASSPTRLDYNEQFF
TRBV28,TRBJ2-7,14,.,CASSVTMGPGEQYF
TRBV4-2,TRBJ1-2,15,TRBD1,CASSQRQGNKYGYTF
TRBV6-6,TRBJ2-4,15,TRBD2,CASSYTAGGTNIQYF
TRBV5-1,TRBJ2-3,15,.,CASDQYGERTDTQYF
TRBV9,.,16,.,CASSIAPGVESYEQYF
TRBV5-5,TRBJ1-6,18,.,CASSLEYGRSSYNSPLHF
TRBV5-1,TRBJ2-7,14,TRBD2,CASAGGAFSYEQYF
TRBV4-3,TRBJ2-3,14,.,CASSERTNYDTQYF
TRBV4-3,TRBJ1-5,13,.,CASSRGSNQPQHF
TRBV7-2,TRBJ2-1,13,.,CASTWGNYNEQFF
TRBV6-5,.,15,.,CASSYGNPKDYEQYF
TRBV5-5,TRBJ1-4,14,.,CASRPQGTPGKLFF
TRBV12-3/TRBV12-4,TRBJ1-1,14,TRBD1,CASSKQGARTEAFF
TRBV5-1,TRBJ2-1,16,TRBD2,CASSFSSGGLNNEQFF
TRBV28,TRBJ2-7,14,.,CASSGASDSYEQYF
TRBV29-1,TRBJ1-2,14,TRBD1,CSVERSRTGYGYTF
TRBV20-1,TRBJ2-3,16,.,CSARDPVGSNTDTQYF
TRBV4-3,TRBJ2-1,13,.,CASSQALQGEQFF
TRBV5-1,TRBJ1-1,16,TRBD1,CASSLVNPGQGSEAFF
TRBV10-3,TRBJ1-2,13,.,CAISVDPNYGYTF
TRBV7-9,TRBJ2-7,16,.,CASSFSASTTRYEQYF
TRBV20-1,TRBJ2-1,14,.,CSARKGGGLHEQFF
TRBV12-3/TRBV12-4,TRBJ1-5,13,.,CASSPRTRWPQHF
TRBV3-1,TRBJ2-7,12,.,CASSQVDYEQYF
TRBV18,.,15,TRBD1,CASSPYDRGGHEQYF
TRBV12-3/TRBV12-4,TRBJ1-2,13,.,CASSHGTSYGYTF
TRBV30,.,13,.,CAWKSRLAETQYF
TRBV6-2/TRBV6-3,TRBJ2-3,15,.,CASSYSDSYTDTQYF
TRBV14,TRBJ1-4,15,TRBD1,CASSQLTGDYEKLFF
TRBV18,TRBJ1-1,19,TRBD1,CASSPLQGWEPTGNTEAFF
TRBV20-1,TRBJ2-3,17,TRBD2,CSATMTTKRGTADTQYF
TRBV11-2,TRBJ2-7,13,.,CASSLVLPGEQYF
TRBV18,TRBJ1-5,17,.,CASSPGSGATGHQPQHF
TRBV12-3/TRBV12-4,TRBJ1-6,15,TRBD1,CASSLLTGSRSPLHF
TRBV4-3,TRBJ2-7,15,TRBD1,CASSQDPGTGLEQYF
TRBV6-5,TRBJ2-1,15,.,CASSYGLASYNEQFF
TRBV7-9,TRBJ2-2,19,TRBD1,CASSSFGTLGQGVTGELFF
TRBV5-6,TRBJ2-7,15,TRBD2,CASSLGAGPNYEQYF
TRBV3-1,TRBJ1-6,12,.,CASSRTGTPLHF
TRBV6-2/TRBV6-3,TRBJ2-4,15,.,CAGSSRQLAKNIQYF
TRBV2,TRBJ2-1,14,.,CASSGQVPYNEQFF
TRBV24-1,TRBJ2-1,14,.,CATSDVGSNNEQFF
TRBV4-3,TRBJ2-5,15,.,CASSPSGQPQETQYF